This entry describes one TCR beta chain. This record comes from a study of blood T cell repertoires in COVID-19. Across the study: Samples representing acute and convalescent COVID-19 were sourced from the United States, Italy and Spain.

Participant reports of clinical history set cohort assignment. Recovered Cohort 3 donors showed two negative PCRs, clearance, or symptom resolution. V was shortened by 3 bases and J by 2 bases, with 7 bases between the two germline ends. This CDR3 is 13 amino acids long. Data came from immunoSEQ multiplex PCR; TCRdb stores just in-frame clones and leaves some out. This sample has 170,000 or so clones, with more than 75% found just once. Source material: PBMCs or T cells enriched from blood (not recorded which). The V gene is TRBV12-3 or TRBV12-4, the J gene TRBJ2-5, with a weak D call TRBD1 (5 bases). The origin of this receptor is a woman in her fifties or sixties who had recovered from COVID-19. CDR3: CASSFQGQETQYF. The CDR3 DNA follows: TGTGCCAGCAGTTTCCAGGGTCAAGAGACCCAGTACTTC.